One sample yielded the 12 T cell receptor beta chains listed below, sequenced in a study of graft-versus-host responses after intestinal transplantation. Using immunoSEQ multiplex PCR, the repertoire was profiled, and TCRdb retains in-frame clones only, with some absent. The sample carries tens of thousands of clones, 80% to 95% recorded once. Sequencing used PBMCs, obtained approximately 250 days after intestinal transplant. These receptor sequences come from a human patient who received an intestinal transplant, so some T cells may come from the graft donor.

This chain links TRBV6-4 with TRBJ2-2, with 7 bases matching TRBD1. The V gene's germline CDR1 is MRHNA and CDR2 SNTAGT. The CDR3 extends over 15 amino acids. Losses at the gene ends were 6 bases for V and 2 bases for J; bases not matched to a gene: 6. CDR3 region: CASRPRGSNTGELFF. Here the CDR3 DNA reads TGTGCCAGCAGACCCAGGGGGTCCAACACCGGGGAGCTGTTTTTT.

J is TRBJ2-4 and V is TRBV4-2, with 8 nucleotides matching TRBD2. The trim removed 0 bases at V and 0 bases at J, leaving 7 bases unmatched. The CDR3 is 18 amino acids. Per the germline V gene, CDR1 is LGHNA and CDR2 is YNFKEQ. The CDR3 here is CASSQELAGGGAKNIQYF. CDR3 nucleotides: TGTGCCAGCAGCCAAGAGCTAGCGGGTGGTGGAGCCAAAAACATTCAGTACTTC.

The rearrangement links TRBV6-5 to TRBJ2-1; D unresolved. The CDR3 is made up of 11 amino acids. V shed 4 bases and J shed 8 bases, with 6 bases lying between them. Germline V lookup: CDR1 MNHEY, CDR2 SVGAGI. The DNA for the CDR3 is TGTGCCAGCAGTTTTATAGATGAGCAGTTCTTC. Its translation is CASSFIDEQFF.

V and J are TRBV11-2 and TRBJ2-2, with 9 bases identical to TRBD1. The CDR3 contains 18 residues. After removal of 0 bases from V and 4 bases from J, the junction contained 9 bases not matched to a gene. The germline V gene has CDR1 SGHAT and CDR2 FQNNGV. The CDR3 spells CASSLDGFGTGSTGELFF. CDR3 DNA: TGTGCCAGCAGCTTAGATGGTTTCGGGACAGGGAGCACCGGGGAGCTGTTTTTT.

The chain has TRBV6-6 and TRBJ1-3, with D uncertain. Between the trimmed V and J ends, which lost 6 bases and 0 bases, there was a span of 9 bases. CDR1 and CDR2 from the germline V gene are MNHNY and SVGAGI (reference sequence). This CDR3 contains 14 residues. The CDR3 DNA sequence: TGTGCCAGCAGACCCCGCCCCTCTGGAAACACCATATATTTT. Protein: CASRPRPSGNTIYF.

The CDR3: CASSREDGTEAFF. The DNA for the CDR3 is TGTGCCAGCAGCCGCGAGGACGGCACTGAAGCTTTCTTT. This chain connects TRBV7-2 to TRBJ1-1; D uncertain. This CDR3 has 13 amino acids. The V end was cut by 5 bases, the J end by 4 bases, with 11 bases between. The germline CDR1 and CDR2 sequences are SGHTA and FQGNSA.

The chain carries TRBV5-5 and TRBJ1-5; D call uncertain. The CDR3 sequence is 15 residues long. The V and J ends lost 0 bases and 0 bases respectively, with 7 bases between them. Germline V gene data show CDR1 as SGHKS and CDR2 as YYEKEE (reference sequence). The CDR3 sequence is CASSLADLSNQPQHF. As DNA, the CDR3 is TGTGCCAGCAGCTTGGCGGACCTTAGCAATCAGCCCCAGCATTTT.

The chain joins TRBV5-4 to TRBJ2-7; D not certain. The ends were cut back, 6 bases at V and 3 bases at J, with 10 bases in the middle. Looked up from germline, CDR1 is SGHNT and CDR2 is YYREEE (reference sequence). The CDR3 covers 12 residues. The CDR3 sequence: CASIRHRYEQYF. The DNA for the CDR3 is TGTGCCAGCATCAGACATCGCTACGAGCAGTACTTC.

In its sample, this clone was seen once. The chain recombines TRBV7-6 with TRBJ1-5; D is perhaps TRBD1 (5 bases). Trimming took 5 bases from V and 5 from J, leaving 19 bases between them. The germline CDR1 and CDR2 sequences are SGHVS and FNYEAQ. The CDR3 contains 16 residues. For the CDR3, the DNA is TGTGCCAGCAGCGAACCTCGGGGCAGGTGTTATCAGCCCCAGCATTTT. The encoded protein is CASSEPRGRCYQPQHF.

The chain combines TRBV7-8 with TRBJ2-1; 9 nucleotides match TRBD1. After removal of 5 bases from V and 8 bases from J, the junction contained 7 bases not matched to a gene. Germline V lookup: CDR1 SGHVS, CDR2 FQNEAQ. The CDR3 is 14 amino acids. CDR3 sequence reads: CASSPRTGDDEQFF. The CDR3 nucleotides are TGTGCCAGCAGCCCTCGGACAGGGGACGATGAGCAGTTCTTC.

V usage is TRBV27 and J usage is TRBJ2-7; D gene ambiguous. Germline CDR1 and CDR2: MNHEY and SMNVEV (reference sequence). The CDR3 runs 11 residues. Between the trimmed V and J ends, which lost 4 bases and 5 bases, there was a span of 6 bases. CDR3 residues: CASSSTNEQYF. CDR3 bases: TGTGCCAGCAGTTCCACCAACGAGCAGTACTTC.

The rearrangement uses TRBV7-9 and TRBJ2-5; 7 positions match TRBD1. This CDR3 has 12 amino acids. V dropped 6 bases and J dropped 5; count of bases not matched to a gene: 3. Germline V gives CDR1 SEHNR, CDR2 FQNEAQ (reference sequence). The CDR3 here is CASRSGGETQYF. CDR3 coding DNA: TGTGCCAGCAGGTCAGGGGGTGAGACCCAGTACTTC.